This T cell receptor beta chain was identified in a study of blood T cell repertoires in COVID-19. Assay: immunoSEQ multiplex PCR; the TCRdb copy retains only in-frame clones and omits some. Of about 140,000 clones listed, 75% to 90% were seen once; the top ten hold 2.5% to 3.5%. V lost 6 bases, J lost 2 bases, and 10 bases lay in between. The germline gives CDR1 KGHSH, CDR2 LQKENI. The CDR3 covers 13 residues. Sample: peripheral blood. The chain employs TRBV18 and TRBJ2-5; D possibly corresponds to TRBD2 (6 bases). The clonotype was recovered from a woman aged 55-70 years with active COVID-19. CDR3 in DNA: TGTGCCAGCTCCGACGGACTACAAGAGACCCAGTACTTC. Translation gives CASSDGLQETQYF.